The 29 T cell receptor beta chains reported below all come from one sample, sequenced in a study of T cell changes during pregnancy in multiple sclerosis. Repertoires were generated with immunoSEQ multiplex PCR, while TCRdb's copy carries only in-frame clones and drops some. The data show approximately 38,000 clones, roughly 90% seen once. Material: CD8+ T cells from peripheral blood mononuclear cells, obtained in the third trimester of pregnancy. Every receptor here comes from a female donor with multiple sclerosis, enrolled in a pregnancy study.

The chain combines TRBV27 with TRBJ2-7; the match to TRBD2 covers 7 bases. The CDR3 loop spans 16 amino acids. Germline loops: CDR1 MNHEY, CDR2 SMNVEV (reference sequence). V lost 2 bases to trimming and J lost 6 bases; unmatched junction nucleotides: 13. For the CDR3, the DNA is TGTGCCAGCAGTTTAAGGGTCGGGGCTAGCGGACTCGAGCAGTACTTC. Translated, it gives CASSLRVGASGLEQYF.

This clone was seen only once. The V and J genes are TRBV21-1 and TRBJ2-1; the D call in the table, TRBD2, was not verified against the DNA. TRBV21-1 is a documented pseudogene. The CDR3 has 19 amino acids. CDR3 nucleotide sequence: TGTGCCAGCAGCAAAGCCCCCCCTAGCGGGACCTCTTCCTACAATGAGCAGTTCTTC. Protein product: CASSKAPPSGTSSYNEQFF.

This chain connects TRBV7-6 to TRBJ2-2; 8 bases line up with TRBD1. V lost 6 bases and J lost 3; bases outside the gene matches: 3. Germline assignment: CDR1 SGHVS and CDR2 FNYEAQ. This CDR3 comprises 14 residues. The CDR3 bases are TGTGCCAGCAGTTTGGACAGGGACACCGGGGAGCTGTTTTTT. This sequence encodes CASSLDRDTGELFF.

This chain connects TRBV29-1 to TRBJ2-3; 9 positions agree with TRBD2. V trimming: 3 bases; J trimming: 0 bases; junction bases outside the gene matches: 10. Germline values: CDR1 SQVTM, CDR2 ANQGSEA. The CDR3 length is 17 residues. The CDR3 region is CSVEGQPSGASTDTQYF. In nucleotides, the CDR3 is TGCAGCGTTGAGGGCCAGCCTAGCGGGGCAAGCACAGATACGCAGTATTTT.

This chain links TRBV7-9 with TRBJ2-3; D unclear. CDR3 length equals 16 residues. Germline CDR1 is SEHNR and CDR2 is FQNEAQ (reference sequence). Trimming cost V 5 bases and J 1 base, with 16 bases left between them. The CDR3 bases are TGTGCCAGCAGCATAGACGACACTCGAGGCACAGATACGCAGTATTTT. Encoded protein: CASSIDDTRGTDTQYF.

The J gene is TRBJ2-6, the V gene TRBV4-3; D might be TRBD1 (7 bases). With 4 bases removed from V and 11 bases from J, the gap between germline ends came to 24 bases. Germline V lookup: CDR1 LGHNA, CDR2 YSLEER. The CDR3 runs to 17 residues. The CDR3 sequence: CASSPGGMGTATDVLTF. CDR3 bases: TGCGCCAGCAGCCCCGGGGGCATGGGGACAGCGACCGACGTCCTGACTTTC.

This clone is a singleton in its sample. The rearrangement links TRBV7-2 to TRBJ2-7, with TRBD2 identical over 12 bases. The CDR3 totals 16 residues. Germline V lookup: CDR1 SGHTA, CDR2 FQGNSA. V trimming: 4 bases; J trimming: 0 bases; junction bases outside the gene matches: 4. CDR3 sequence (DNA): TGTGCCAGCAGCTACGGACTAGCGGGGAGCTCCTACGAGCAGTACTTC. Encoded protein: CASSYGLAGSSYEQYF.

The rearrangement links TRBV19 to TRBJ2-7; possibly TRBD2 for D (5 bases). This CDR3 has 15 residues. The germline V and J ends were trimmed by 0 bases and 3 bases, with 12 bases remaining between them. CDR1 is LNHDA, CDR2 SQIVND, per germline (reference sequence). The CDR3: CASSIDLGESYEQYF. CDR3 sequence (DNA): TGTGCCAGTAGTATAGATCTTGGGGAGAGCTACGAGCAGTACTTC.

This clone was counted ten times or more. The chain carries TRBV21-1 and TRBJ2-7; the table's D call TRBD1 went unverified against the DNA. TRBV21-1 is assigned pseudogene status. The CDR3 sequence is 13 residues long. This CDR3 reads CASSKRDTYEQYF. The DNA of the CDR3 is TGTGCCAGCAGCAAAAGGGACACCTACGAGCAGTACTTC.

In DNA form, the CDR3 reads TGTGCCAGCACTCGGACAGGTCTGGCTAATGAAAAACTGTTTTTT. Its translation: CASTRTGLANEKLFF. This sequence joins TRBV2 and TRBJ1-4; TRBD1 matches 7 bases. CDR1 SNHLY and CDR2 FYNNEI come from the germline V gene. The CDR3 has 15 amino acids. The V gene end was trimmed by 7 bases and the J gene end by 3 bases; junction bases not matched to a gene: 8.

The chain carries TRBV5-4 and TRBJ1-3, with D possibly TRBD1 on 5 matching bases. Germline lookup yields CDR1 SGHNT and CDR2 YYREEE (reference sequence). This CDR3 has 14 amino acids. The ends were cut back, 1 base at V and 2 bases at J, with 7 bases in the middle. CDR3 amino acids: CASSLQGAGNTIYF. The DNA for the CDR3 is TGTGCCAGCAGCTTGCAGGGCGCTGGAAACACCATATATTTT. The full variable domain, its missing parts supplied by reference TRBV5-4 and TRBJ1-3, is ETGVTQSPTHLIKTRGQQVTLRCSSQSGHNTVSWYQQALGQGPQFIFQYYREEENGRGNFPPRFSGLQFPNYSSELNVNALELDDSALYLCASSLQGAGNTIYFGEGSWLTVV.

The chain joins TRBV27 to TRBJ1-5, with D perhaps TRBD1 (5 bases). This CDR3 has 17 amino acids. V dropped 2 bases and J dropped 7 bases, with 21 bases sitting between them. Germline CDR1 and CDR2: MNHEY and SMNVEV (reference sequence). The DNA for the CDR3 is TGTGCCAGCAGTTTAACCGTAGGAAGGGGTATTGTACAGCCCCAGCATTTT. It yields the protein CASSLTVGRGIVQPQHF.

The V gene is TRBV11-3, the J gene TRBJ2-3; 8 nucleotides match TRBD2. The ends lost 4 bases at V and 3 bases at J; junction bases unmatched: 12. CDR1 is SGHNT and CDR2 is YENEEA in the germline V gene. There are 17 residues in the CDR3. The CDR3 coding sequence is TGTGCCAGCAGCTCCCGGGTAGCGGGAAGGCAGACAGATACGCAGTATTTT. Translating gives CASSSRVAGRQTDTQYF.

CDR3 bases: TGTGCCAGCAGCCAAGAGGCGAGCGGGTCCCCCTACGAGCAGTACTTC. Protein: CASSQEASGSPYEQYF. The chain carries TRBV4-2 and TRBJ2-7, with a tentative D call TRBD2 (6 bases). The CDR3 sequence is 16 residues long. V was clipped by 0 bases and J by 2 bases, with 14 bases between them. Germline V gives CDR1 LGHNA, CDR2 YNFKEQ.

The rearrangement links TRBV28 to TRBJ1-2, with a weak D call TRBD1 (6 bases). Germline values: CDR1 MDHEN, CDR2 SYDVKM. This CDR3 spans 14 amino acids. V shed 7 bases and J shed 4 bases, with 16 bases lying between them. In DNA form, the CDR3 reads TGTGCCAGCATTTCCAGGGGCGCTGGCTATGGCTACACCTTC. Its protein product is CASISRGAGYGYTF.

Note on this clone: The sample carries other DNA sequences with the same CDR3. The CDR3 DNA reads as TGTGCCAGCAGTGACTCAACTAGCGGGAGTAATGAGCAGTTCTTC. It yields the protein CASSDSTSGSNEQFF. The V and J genes are TRBV6-4 and TRBJ2-1; 11 bases agree with TRBD2. The CDR3 is made up of 15 amino acids. V dropped 0 bases and J dropped 7; count of bases not matched to a gene: 2. Germline V lookup: CDR1 MRHNA, CDR2 SNTAGT.

The V and J genes are TRBV7-2 and TRBJ1-5; no firm D call. V lost 1 base and J 3 bases, leaving 7 bases between the germline ends. This CDR3 comprises 14 residues. Per germline, CDR1 SGHTA and CDR2 FQGNSA. CDR3 loop: CASSLGRYNQPQHF. The CDR3 DNA reads as TGTGCCAGCAGCTTAGGCCGGTACAATCAGCCCCAGCATTTT.

This chain uses TRBV5-4 with TRBJ1-1, with D hard to call. V was cut by 5 bases and J by 0 bases, with 11 bases left in between. CDR3 length: 14 amino acids. Germline assignment: CDR1 SGHNT and CDR2 YYREEE (reference sequence). The CDR3 sequence is CASRTSTLNTEAFF. DNA for the CDR3: TGTGCCAGCAGGACAAGTACACTGAACACTGAAGCTTTCTTT.

V is TRBV19 and J is TRBJ1-5, with D possibly matching TRBD1 (5 bases). This CDR3 comprises 15 residues. Trimming removed 4 bases at V and 0 bases at J, with 10 bases between. Germline V gene data show CDR1 as LNHDA and CDR2 as SQIVND (reference sequence). CDR3 in amino acids: CASSSGGASNQPQHF. Here the CDR3 DNA reads TGTGCCAGTAGTAGCGGAGGGGCTAGCAATCAGCCCCAGCATTTT.

This rearrangement joins TRBV6-5 to TRBJ2-7; TRBD1 matches 8 bases. The germline gives CDR1 MNHEY, CDR2 SVGAGI. With V trimmed by 0 bases and J by 5 bases, 3 bases remained unmatched. The CDR3 covers 14 residues. CDR3 bases: TGTGCCAGCAGTTACTCTCAGGGGGCCAACGAGCAGTACTTC. Protein product: CASSYSQGANEQYF.

The V call is TRBV13, the J call TRBJ2-3; 9 nucleotides agree with TRBD2. After removal of 1 base from V and 2 bases from J, the junction contained 4 bases not matched to a gene. Germline V CDR1 and CDR2: PRHDT, FYEKMQ (reference sequence). The CDR3 totals 16 residues. The CDR3 nucleotides are TGTGCCAGCAGCTTAGCCCTAGCGGGATTCACAGATACGCAGTATTTT. Translating gives CASSLALAGFTDTQYF.

The chain uses TRBV4-3 and TRBJ2-7; TRBD2 matches 8 bases. This CDR3 is built from 15 residues. J lost 5 bases, V lost 1 base, and 7 bases had no gene match. CDR1 is LGHNA, CDR2 YSLEER, per germline. The CDR3 region is CASSQGPGGPHEQYF. The CDR3 bases are TGCGCCAGCAGCCAAGGGCCGGGAGGGCCTCACGAGCAGTACTTC.

This chain joins TRBV6-1 and TRBJ2-7; 8 bases agree with TRBD2. This CDR3 has 15 amino acids. Germline CDR1 is MNHNS and CDR2 is SASEGT. Losses at the gene ends were 3 bases for V and 4 bases for J; bases not matched to a gene: 8. The CDR3 nucleotides read TGTGCCAGCAGTGATACCCCGAGCGGGAGTTACGAGCAGTACTTC. It yields the protein CASSDTPSGSYEQYF.

This sequence joins TRBV4-3 and TRBJ1-4; D call uncertain. The CDR3 runs to 15 residues. Germline V gene data show CDR1 as LGHNA and CDR2 as YSLEER. Trimming removed 0 bases at V and 3 bases at J, with 8 bases between. The CDR3 is CASSQDGLSNEKLFF. Here the CDR3 DNA reads TGCGCCAGCAGCCAAGATGGACTATCTAATGAAAAACTGTTTTTT.

This clone was seen ten or more times. The CDR3 DNA reads TGTGCCAGCAGCCCCGGGACAGTAACCCGATCCAGCAATCAGCCCCAGCATTTT. It specifies CASSPGTVTRSSNQPQHF. The J gene is TRBJ1-5, the V gene TRBV2; 7 nucleotides match TRBD1. Germline trimming cut 6 bases from V and 1 base from J; bases unmatched to any gene: 15. The CDR3 is 18 residues long. Germline-derived CDR1 and CDR2 are SNHLY and FYNNEI.

J is TRBJ2-7 and V is TRBV4-3; the D gene is possibly TRBD1 (5 bases). This CDR3 has 13 amino acids. V was clipped by 1 base and J by 6 bases, with 10 bases between them. Germline V CDR1 and CDR2: LGHNA, YSLEER. The CDR3 sequence: CASSQALGPEQYF. CDR3 bases: TGCGCCAGCAGCCAAGCCTTGGGGCCCGAGCAGTACTTC.

The chain recombines TRBV5-4 with TRBJ2-1; TRBD2 is a possible D gene (6 bases). The CDR3 loop spans 15 amino acids. In germline, CDR1 is SGHNT, CDR2 YYREEE (reference sequence). Between the trimmed V and J ends, which lost 0 bases and 8 bases, there was a span of 15 bases. In nucleotides, the CDR3 is TGTGCCAGCAGCTTGGTACCCGATCCGGGAGATGAGCAGTTCTTC. This gives the protein CASSLVPDPGDEQFF.

The rearrangement uses TRBV19 and TRBJ2-7; tentatively, D is TRBD2 (5 bases). The CDR3 has 12 amino acids. Trimming removed 5 bases at V and 6 bases at J, with 11 bases between. From germline, CDR1 is LNHDA and CDR2 SQIVND (reference sequence). CDR3 DNA: TGTGCCAGTAGTGGTCTCGGGGTCGAGCAGTACTTC. It specifies CASSGLGVEQYF.

This rearrangement joins TRBV27 to TRBJ1-1; TRBD1 agrees at 7 bases. The CDR3 runs to 18 residues. J was trimmed by 1 base and V by 8 bases; bases with no gene match: 19. Looked up from germline, CDR1 is MNHEY and CDR2 is SMNVEV (reference sequence). The CDR3 spells CASRREGDRFRANTEAFF. In nucleotides, the CDR3 is TGTGCCAGCCGAAGAGAGGGGGACAGATTTCGGGCGAACACTGAAGCTTTCTTT.